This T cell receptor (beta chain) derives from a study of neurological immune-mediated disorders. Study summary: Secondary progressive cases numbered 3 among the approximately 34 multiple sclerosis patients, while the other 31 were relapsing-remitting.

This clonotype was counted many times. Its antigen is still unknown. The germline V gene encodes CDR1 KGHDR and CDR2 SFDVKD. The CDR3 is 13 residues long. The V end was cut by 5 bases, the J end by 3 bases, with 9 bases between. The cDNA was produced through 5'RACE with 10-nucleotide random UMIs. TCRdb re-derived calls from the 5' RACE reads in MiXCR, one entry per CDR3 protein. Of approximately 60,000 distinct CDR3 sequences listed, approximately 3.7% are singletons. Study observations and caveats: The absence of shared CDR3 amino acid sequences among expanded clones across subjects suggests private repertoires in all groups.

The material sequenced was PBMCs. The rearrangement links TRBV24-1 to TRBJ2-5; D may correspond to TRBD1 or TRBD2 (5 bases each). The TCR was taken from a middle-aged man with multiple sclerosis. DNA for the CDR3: TGTGCCACCAGTGCGTGGGGGAAAGAGACCCAGTACTTC. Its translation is CATSAWGKETQYF.